This paragraph reports one T cell receptor beta chain. What it binds is unknown. The germline V gene has CDR1 KGHSH and CDR2 LQKENI. The V end lost 3 bases, the J end lost 0 bases, and 9 bases lay between the germline ends. The CDR3 sequence is 14 residues long. The data were taken from a study of yellow fever vaccine responses in identical twins. TCRdb re-analysed the RT-PCR reads in MiXCR, keeping a single row per CDR3 protein. The sample lists around 20,000 distinct CDR3 sequences; 55% to 70% were seen once. Study-wide findings and caveats: Twins reportedly showed a vaccine T cell response that seemed partly convergent and partly personalized.

The sequences come from T cells from blood (PBMCs), unsorted or a sorted subset (not recorded which), collected before or after yellow fever vaccination (not recorded which). The sequence was obtained from a young woman who received the yellow fever vaccine. V is TRBV18 and J is TRBJ2-7, with D unresolved. CDR3 protein: CASSPADSSYEQYF. CDR3 nucleotide sequence: TGTGCCAGCTCACCGGCCGACTCCTCCTACGAGCAGTACTTC.